What follows is one T cell receptor beta chain and its context. The antigen remains undetermined. Other DNA sequences from this sample encode an identical CDR3 as well. The data stem from a study of siplizumab effects on memory and regulatory T cells. CDR1 SGHRS and CDR2 YFSETQ come from the germline V gene. Trimming removed 1 base at V and 0 bases at J, with 7 bases between. The CDR3 totals 14 residues. Points from the study as a whole: Assignment to unstimulated subsets succeeded for only a minor fraction of the alloreactive clones.

Clones were sequenced by immunoSEQ multiplex PCR, and TCRdb holds only the in-frame ones, with some missing. The table lists about 110,000 clones, about 90% of them singletons. The specimen was Tregs sorted from blood. The rearrangement links TRBV5-1 to TRBJ1-1, with D unresolved. The TCR originated in a human donor in good health. As DNA, the CDR3 is TGCGCCAGCAGCTTGACCGTTATGAACACTGAAGCTTTCTTT. Translated: CASSLTVMNTEAFF.